A single TCR beta chain is shown here with its context. Its recognized antigen is unknown. The sample holds no much larger clone one base away, and base qualities are not on file. Library preparation was by the immunoSEQ multiplex PCR assay. In its TCRdb copy, this immuneACCESS table keeps in-frame sequences only and misses some clones. Where compared with another copy, unresolved V genes explain less than half of these, and the others have no known cause. This sample is represented by 36,000 or so clones; 85% to 95% of them were singletons. The ten largest clones represent around 1.3% of the sample. This sample was included in a study of T cell changes during pregnancy in multiple sclerosis (dated by TCRdb to between 2018 and 2021). Describing the broader study: Changes in the T cell repertoire over the course of pregnancy were examined in this study in women with multiple sclerosis.

The CDR3 starts with the cysteine, ends with the phenylalanine, and has 16 residues. CDR3 DNA only is kept here, 48 bases in frame from base 1. From a lookup of the germline V gene, CDR1 and CDR2 are MGHRA and YSYEKL. The junction shows trimming of 3 bases on V and 3 bases on J, plus 15 bases between the germline ends. Sequencing was carried out using PBMCs (not recorded whether the cells were cultured). This clonotype was sampled from a female donor with multiple sclerosis, enrolled in a pregnancy study. The chain uses TRBV4-1 and TRBJ1-5; tentative D gene TRBD1, with 6 bases matching. The bases read TGCGCCAGCAGCCAGAAACAGGGTCTCGTCAATCAGCCCCAGCATTTT. This encodes CASSQKQGLVNQPQHF.